Listed below are T cell receptor beta chains from one sample, sequenced in a study of spatial heterogeneity in lung cancer. TCRdb itself ran the 5' RACE reads through MiXCR, one entry per CDR3 protein. The table lists around 9,200 distinct CDR3 sequences, around 5% of them singletons, with roughly 14% in the top ten. This specimen was lung tumor tissue, taken at surgery. The receptor source for this set is a female donor with early-stage non-small cell lung cancer. The CDR3 runs from the conserved cysteine through the conserved F or W. Fields, in order: clone size, V gene, D gene, J gene, CDR3 DNA, CDR3 protein. The D gene is left open where the match is weak. The listing skips clone size in some rows; elsewhere it reads once, few, many or a size class.

>many|TRBV20-1|TRBD1|TRBJ2-1
TGCAGTGCTAGAGGAAGGCCAGGGGGCGATGAGCAGTTCTTC
CSARGRPGGDEQFF
>many|TRBV9|-|TRBJ2-3
TGTGCCAGCAGCGTAGGCGGATACACAGATACGCAGTATTTT
CASSVGGYTDTQYF
>few|TRBV30|-|TRBJ2-2
TGTGCCTGCCACGGGGGGCATCCCACCGGGGAGCTGTTTTTT
CACHGGHPTGELFF
>-|TRBV18|-|TRBJ2-1
TGTGCCAGCTCACCACGGTCAGAAATAGTAGCCTACAATGAGCAGTTCTTC
CASSPRSEIVAYNEQFF
>medium-sized|TRBV7-9|TRBD2|TRBJ2-7
TGTGCCAGCAGCCCCGGGACTAGCGGGAGCCGCGAGCAGTACTTC
CASSPGTSGSREQYF
>many|TRBV5-1|TRBD1|TRBJ2-7
TGCGCCAGCAGCCCCGGACAGGGGACAGACGAGCAGTACTTC
CASSPGQGTDEQYF
>-|TRBV20-1|-|TRBJ2-3
TGCAGTGCTCCCCCGAGGGTCCCTAGCACAGATACGCAGTATTTT
CSAPPRVPSTDTQYF
>few|TRBV28|TRBD2|TRBJ2-3
TGTGCCAGCGGGCTAGCGGAACTCACAGATACGCAGTATTTT
CASGLAELTDTQYF
>many|TRBV6-6|TRBD2|TRBJ2-7
TGTGCCAGCGGGGGGACTAGCGGCTCCTACGAGCAGTACTTC
CASGGTSGSYEQYF
>few|TRBV30|-|TRBJ1-2
TGTGCCTGGAGTTGGCCCAATAACTATGGCTACAACTTC
CAWSWPNNYGYNF
>many|TRBV2|TRBD2|TRBJ2-2
TGTGCCAGCAGTGTATTAGCGGGAGTTACCGGGGAGCTGTTTTTT
CASSVLAGVTGELFF
>-|TRBV27|-|TRBJ2-7
TGTGCCAGCGGACAGACCCCCTACGAGCAGTACTTC
CASGQTPYEQYF
>many|TRBV5-1|-|TRBJ2-2
TGCGCCAGCAGCCCTAGGACATACGAGGCCGGGGAGCTGTTTTTT
CASSPRTYEAGELFF
>medium-sized|TRBV6-4|-|TRBJ2-1
TGTGCCAGCAGTGACAGAAGAGCAAACCGCAATGAGCAGTTCTTC
CASSDRRANRNEQFF
>many|TRBV7-3|-|TRBJ2-7
TGTGCCAGCAGCTTAACGTCGAACTCCTACGAGCAGTACTTC
CASSLTSNSYEQYF
>many|TRBV20-1|TRBD2|TRBJ2-3
TGCAGTGCTAGAGATTTGCGGGAGGGGGCAGATACGCAGTATTTT
CSARDLREGADTQYF
>once|TRBV30|-|TRBJ2-2
TGTGCCTGGAGTCCCGGACAGACGAACACCGGGGAGCTGTTTTTT
CAWSPGQTNTGELFF
>many|TRBV18|TRBD2|TRBJ2-1
TGTGCCAGCTCACCTAGCGGGGGGGCCTACAATGAGCAGTTCTTC
CASSPSGGAYNEQFF
>medium-sized|TRBV7-9|TRBD1|TRBJ1-2
TGTGCCAGCAGCCGGGGGACAGCTAACTATGGCTACACCTTC
CASSRGTANYGYTF
>many|TRBV28|TRBD2|TRBJ2-4
TGTGCCAGCAGTTTGGTAGCGGGAGTTGGCAAAAACATTCAGTACTTC
CASSLVAGVGKNIQYF
>many|TRBV5-1|-|TRBJ2-7
TGCGCCAGCAGCTTGGCTGGAGGCTCCTACGAGCAGTACTTC
CASSLAGGSYEQYF
>many|TRBV4-1|TRBD2|TRBJ2-1
TGCGCCAGCAGCCAAGATGGAGCGGGATACAATGAGCAGTTCTTC
CASSQDGAGYNEQFF
>few|TRBV30|-|TRBJ2-7
TGTGCCTGGAGTCTAGGGGGCGAGCAGTACTTC
CAWSLGGEQYF
>medium-sized|TRBV11-2|-|TRBJ2-7
TGTGCCAGCAGCTTAGGACAGCCGCAGTACTTC
CASSLGQPQYF
>many|TRBV2|-|TRBJ1-5
TGTGCCAGCAGTGAGACCGGGACCCCAAATCAGCCCCAGCATTTT
CASSETGTPNQPQHF
>medium-sized|TRBV3-1|TRBD2|TRBJ2-1
TGTGCCAGCAGCCAAGCGGGACTAGCGGGAGGTAGTGAGCAGTTCTTC
CASSQAGLAGGSEQFF
>-|TRBV3-1|-|TRBJ1-2
TGTGCCAGCAGCCAAGATGAAGGTCTGGATGGCTACACCTTC
CASSQDEGLDGYTF
>medium-sized|TRBV7-6|TRBD1|TRBJ1-5
TGTGCCAGCAGCCCTGGACAGGGATCGAATCAGCCCCAGCATTTT
CASSPGQGSNQPQHF
>many|TRBV7-8|-|TRBJ2-3
TGTGCCAGCAGCCCCCCTGGGGGTGCTAGCACAGATACGCAGTATTTT
CASSPPGGASTDTQYF
>many|TRBV20-1|TRBD2|TRBJ2-7
TGCAGTGCTAGGAGCCCTAGCGGGAAGGCCGAGCAGTACTTC
CSARSPSGKAEQYF
>many|TRBV20-1|TRBD2|TRBJ2-3
TGCAGTGCTAGAGATGACGGGGGGTACACAGATACGCAGTATTTT
CSARDDGGYTDTQYF
>medium-sized|TRBV25-1|-|TRBJ2-3
TGTGCCAGCAGTGGGATCGGGACGAACACAGATACGCAGTATTTT
CASSGIGTNTDTQYF
>few|TRBV7-9|-|TRBJ2-2
TGTGCCAGCAGCCTCGGACCCGACTCCGGGGAGCTGTTTTTT
CASSLGPDSGELFF
>medium-sized|TRBV9|-|TRBJ1-3
TGTGCCAGCAGCGCGGGGGGAACTCTCTCTGGAAACACCATATATTTT
CASSAGGTLSGNTIYF
>few|TRBV20-1|TRBD1|TRBJ1-5
TGCAGTGCCACGACAGGGTTAGAACAGCCCCAGCATTTT
CSATTGLEQPQHF
>many|TRBV14|-|TRBJ2-3
TGTGCCAGCAGCCAAGATCAGGACCGGGGGACAGATACGCAGTATTTT
CASSQDQDRGTDTQYF
>-|TRBV12-3/TRBV12-4|-|TRBJ2-2
TGTGCCAGCAGAGGGAAGGCAAGAACCGGGGAGCTGTTTTTT
CASRGKARTGELFF
>many|TRBV5-1|-|TRBJ2-5
TGCGCCAGCAGCTTTCAAGATGGTGGGGAGACCCAGTACTTC
CASSFQDGGETQYF
>many|TRBV6-2/TRBV6-3|-|TRBJ1-1
TGTGCCAGCAGTTACTCTGTCGGGGCGGTCACTGAAGCTTTCTTT
CASSYSVGAVTEAFF
>many|TRBV30|-|TRBJ2-3
TGTGCCTGGAGTGTTCCTCCCACAGATACGCAGTATTTT
CAWSVPPTDTQYF
>medium-sized|TRBV7-2|-|TRBJ1-2
TGTGCCAGCAGCTTAGGTCTTTCCAGCAACTATGGCTACACCTTC
CASSLGLSSNYGYTF
>many|TRBV20-1|TRBD1|TRBJ2-7
TGCAGTGCTAGAGGACAGGGATTCTGTTTGCAGTACTTC
CSARGQGFCLQYF
>many|TRBV7-9|-|TRBJ2-1
TGTGCCAGCAGCCCCGGTTTGCGACAGACGACCTACAATGAGCAGTTCTTC
CASSPGLRQTTYNEQFF
>many|TRBV27|TRBD1|TRBJ2-7
TGTGCCAGCAGTTCTATCAGGGGGCGCGACGAGCAGTACTTC
CASSSIRGRDEQYF
>-|TRBV6-6|-|TRBJ2-2
TGTGCCAGCAGCCTCCACCTGACTAGAGGCGCCGACACCGGGGAGCTGTTTTTT
CASSLHLTRGADTGELFF
>many|TRBV28|-|TRBJ1-2
TGTGCCAGCAACGAGGGGGGGGAGTATGGCTACACCTTC
CASNEGGEYGYTF
>medium-sized|TRBV6-1|-|TRBJ1-1
TGTGCCAGCGGGGACCGGGTCACTGAAGCTTTCTTT
CASGDRVTEAFF
>many|TRBV7-9|-|TRBJ1-5
TGTGCCAGCAGCTTAGGGGGTTTCAATCAGCCCCAGCATTTT
CASSLGGFNQPQHF
>medium-sized|TRBV6-5|-|TRBJ2-7
TGTGCCAGCAGTTACTCCCACGGCTACTACGAGCAGTACTTC
CASSYSHGYYEQYF
>hyperexpanded|TRBV25-1|-|TRBJ2-6
TGTGCCAGCAGTGAAGGGGCTGGGGCCAACGTCCTGACTTTC
CASSEGAGANVLTF
>many|TRBV20-1|TRBD2|TRBJ2-3
TGCAGTGCTAGAGTAGCGGGACCACTCACAGATACGCAGTATTTT
CSARVAGPLTDTQYF
>many|TRBV9|TRBD1|TRBJ2-4
TGTGCCAGCAGCGTAGAGGGGGGACAGGGGGATAGGAACATTCAGTACTTC
CASSVEGGQGDRNIQYF
>many|TRBV5-1|-|TRBJ2-1
TGCGCCAGCAGCGGGGGGTACAGGGCGGGTGAGCAGTTCTTC
CASSGGYRAGEQFF
>many|TRBV5-1|-|TRBJ1-4
TGCGCCAGCAGTACCGGGACCGTTGCAACTAATGAAAAACTGTTTTTT
CASSTGTVATNEKLFF